This TCR beta chain was found in a study of early T cells in non-severe SARS-CoV-2 infection. Overall study: Sequencing input comprised bulk RNA from unsorted whole blood; chain pairing was not available. Overall study findings and caveats: VDJdb matching, biased toward anti-spike CD8 responses, missed private and CD4 specificities.

Individual cDNA molecules were tagged with unique molecular identifiers. TCRdb analysed the 5' RACE reads with MiXCR anew, one entry per CDR3 protein. The sample holds some 60,000 distinct CDR3 sequences; roughly 12% are singletons and the top ten take approximately 1.4%. CDR1 and CDR2 from the germline V gene are MNHEY and SVGAGI. The V end was cut by 5 bases, the J end by 4 bases, with 13 bases between. This CDR3 is built from 14 residues. This clonotype was seen a few times. Its antigen is undetermined. V is TRBV6-5 and J is TRBJ2-3, with D tentatively TRBD1 or TRBD2 (5 bases each). The source was whole blood, collected at baseline. The source of this sequence is an adult who was a healthcare worker with PCR-confirmed SARS-CoV-2 infection or an uninfected control (not recorded which). The CDR3 spells CASSPTQGADTQYF. The CDR3 region has the DNA TGTGCCAGCAGTCCAACTCAGGGAGCAGATACGCAGTATTTT.